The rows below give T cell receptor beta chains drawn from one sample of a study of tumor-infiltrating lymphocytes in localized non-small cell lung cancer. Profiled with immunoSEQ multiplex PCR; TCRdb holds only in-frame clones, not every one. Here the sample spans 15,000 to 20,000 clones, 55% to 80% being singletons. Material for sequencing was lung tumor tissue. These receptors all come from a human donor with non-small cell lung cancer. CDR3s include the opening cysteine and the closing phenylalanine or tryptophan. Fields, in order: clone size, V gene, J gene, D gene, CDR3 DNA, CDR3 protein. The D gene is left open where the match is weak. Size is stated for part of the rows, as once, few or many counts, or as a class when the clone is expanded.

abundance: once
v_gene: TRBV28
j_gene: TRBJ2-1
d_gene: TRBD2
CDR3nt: TGTGCCAGCAGTTTTCCCACTAGCGGGGGACCCCACAATGAGCAGTTCTTC
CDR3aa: CASSFPTSGGPHNEQFF

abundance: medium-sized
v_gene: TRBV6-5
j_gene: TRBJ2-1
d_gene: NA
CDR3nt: TGTGCCAGCAGTTCGGGGGAAGTCCCCAATGAGCAGTTCTTC
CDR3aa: CASSSGEVPNEQFF

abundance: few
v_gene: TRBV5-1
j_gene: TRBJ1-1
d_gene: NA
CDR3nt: TGCGCCAGCAGCCCCTACAGGGTTTCTGAAGCTTTCTTT
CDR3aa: CASSPYRVSEAFF

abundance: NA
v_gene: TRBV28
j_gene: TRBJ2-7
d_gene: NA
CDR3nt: TGTGCCAGCAGGGGCGCGCTTAGCTACGAGCAGTACTTC
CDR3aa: CASRGALSYEQYF

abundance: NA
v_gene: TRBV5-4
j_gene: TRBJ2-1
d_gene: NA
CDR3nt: TGTGCCAGCAGCGACCGGGACAAATACAATGAGCAGTTCTTC
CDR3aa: CASSDRDKYNEQFF

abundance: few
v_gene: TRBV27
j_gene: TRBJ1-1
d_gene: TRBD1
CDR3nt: TGTGCCAGCAGTATAAACCGGGACAGGGGGGACACTGAAGCTTTCTTT
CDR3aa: CASSINRDRGDTEAFF

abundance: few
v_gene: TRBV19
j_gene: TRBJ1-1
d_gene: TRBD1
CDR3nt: TGTGCCAGTAGTATCCAGGGGGTCTATACTGAAGCTTTCTTT
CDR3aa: CASSIQGVYTEAFF

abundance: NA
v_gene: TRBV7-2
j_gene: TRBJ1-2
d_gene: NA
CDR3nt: TGTGCCAGCAGCCCCGGGCCCTCTAACTATGGCTACACCTTC
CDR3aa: CASSPGPSNYGYTF

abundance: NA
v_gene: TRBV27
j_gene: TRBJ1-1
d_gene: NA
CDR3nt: TGTGCCAGCAGAGGGGCGGCAGGGAGAGTCACTGAAGCTTTCTTT
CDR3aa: CASRGAAGRVTEAFF

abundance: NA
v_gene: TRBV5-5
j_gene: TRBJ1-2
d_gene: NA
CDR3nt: TGTGCCAGCAGCCCCGGACACGCGATTAACTATGGCCACACCTTC
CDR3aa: CASSPGHAINYGHTF